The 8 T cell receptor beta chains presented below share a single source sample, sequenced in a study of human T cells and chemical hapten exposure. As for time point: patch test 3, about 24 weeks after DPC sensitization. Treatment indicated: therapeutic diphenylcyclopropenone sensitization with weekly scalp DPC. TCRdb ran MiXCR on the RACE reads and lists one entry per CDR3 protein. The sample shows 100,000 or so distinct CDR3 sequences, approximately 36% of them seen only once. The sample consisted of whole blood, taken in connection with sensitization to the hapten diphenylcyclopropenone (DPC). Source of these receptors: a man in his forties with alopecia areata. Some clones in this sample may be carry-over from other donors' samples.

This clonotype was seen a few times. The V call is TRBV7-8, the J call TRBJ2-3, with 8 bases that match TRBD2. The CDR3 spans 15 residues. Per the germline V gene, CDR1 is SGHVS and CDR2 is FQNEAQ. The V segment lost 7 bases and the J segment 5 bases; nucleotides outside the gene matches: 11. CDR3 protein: CASKVGRALLDTQYF. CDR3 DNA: TGTGCCAGCAAGGTCGGGAGGGCCCTATTAGATACGCAGTATTTT. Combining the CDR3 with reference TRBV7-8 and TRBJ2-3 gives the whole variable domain GAGVSQSPRYKVAKRGQDVALRCDPISGHVSLFWYQQALGQGPEFLTYFQNEAQLDKSGLPSDRFFAERPEGSVSTLKIQRTQQEDSAVYLCASKVGRALLDTQYFGPGTRLTVL.

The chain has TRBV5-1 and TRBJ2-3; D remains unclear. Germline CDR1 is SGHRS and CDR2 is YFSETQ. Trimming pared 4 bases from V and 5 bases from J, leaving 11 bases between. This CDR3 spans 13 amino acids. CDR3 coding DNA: TGCGCCAGCAGCCCCGACTCCCTAGATACGCAGTATTTT. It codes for CASSPDSLDTQYF.

DNA of the CDR3: TGTGCCAGCAGAAGAGCTGGAGAGCAGTTCTTC. Translation: CASRRAGEQFF. The V and J genes are TRBV12-3 or TRBV12-4 and TRBJ2-1; D uncertain. The CDR3 runs to 11 residues. Trimming cost V 6 bases and J 10 bases, with 10 bases left between them.

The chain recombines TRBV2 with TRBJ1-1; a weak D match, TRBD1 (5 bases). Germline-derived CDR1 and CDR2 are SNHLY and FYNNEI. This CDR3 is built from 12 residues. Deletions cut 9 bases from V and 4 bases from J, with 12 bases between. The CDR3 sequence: CASPGGGTEAFF. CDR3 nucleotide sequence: TGTGCCAGTCCTGGGGGAGGCACTGAAGCTTTCTTT.

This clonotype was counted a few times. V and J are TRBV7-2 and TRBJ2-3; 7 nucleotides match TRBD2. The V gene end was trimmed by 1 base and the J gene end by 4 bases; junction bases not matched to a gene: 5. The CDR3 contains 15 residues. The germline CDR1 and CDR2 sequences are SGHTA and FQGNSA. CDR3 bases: TGTGCCAGCAGCTTAGATGGCGGGAGTGCAGATACGCAGTATTTT. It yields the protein CASSLDGGSADTQYF.

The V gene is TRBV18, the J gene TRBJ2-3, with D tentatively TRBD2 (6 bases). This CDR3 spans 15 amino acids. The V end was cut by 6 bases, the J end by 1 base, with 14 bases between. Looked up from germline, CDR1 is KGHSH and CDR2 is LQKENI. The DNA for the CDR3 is TGTGCCAGCTCCTCGGAGGGGCACGGCACAGATACGCAGTATTTT. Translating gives CASSSEGHGTDTQYF. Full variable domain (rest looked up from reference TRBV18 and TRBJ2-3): NAGVMQNPRHLVRRRGQEARLRCSPMKGHSHVYWYRQLPEEGLKFMVYLQKENIIDESGMPKERFSAEFPKEGPSILRIQQVVRGDSAAYFCASSSEGHGTDTQYFGPGTRLTVL.

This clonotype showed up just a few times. The CDR3 DNA reads as TGTGCCAGCAGCCCAAAGGACAGCTTGAGCTCCTATAATTCACCCCTCCACTTT. It specifies CASSPKDSLSSYNSPLHF. The V and J genes are TRBV12-3 or TRBV12-4 and TRBJ1-6; tentative D call: TRBD1 (6 bases). V was pared by 6 bases and J by 0 bases, with 18 bases between. The CDR3 sequence is 18 residues long.

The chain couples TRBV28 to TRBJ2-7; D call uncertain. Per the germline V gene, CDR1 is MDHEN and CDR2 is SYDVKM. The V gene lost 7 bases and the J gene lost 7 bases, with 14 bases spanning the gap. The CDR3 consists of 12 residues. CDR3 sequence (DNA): TGTGCCAGCACCGTTCAAGGAAAGGAGCAGTACTTC. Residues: CASTVQGKEQYF. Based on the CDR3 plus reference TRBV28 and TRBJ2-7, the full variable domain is DVKVTQSSRYLVKRTGEKVFLECVQDMDHENMFWYRQDPGLGLRLIYFSYDVKMKEKGDIPEGYSVSREKKERFSLILESASTNQTSMYLCASTVQGKEQYFGPGTRLTVT.